Presented here are 3 T cell receptor beta chains from one specimen sequenced in a study of cytomegalovirus exposure and HLA in healthy donors. The PCR made use of 60 Vbeta and 13 Jbeta primers. The method was immunoSEQ multiplex PCR; TCRdb's version includes in-frame clones alone and lacks a portion of them. The sample gives approximately 67,000 clones, approximately 92% of which show up once; about 12% is in the top ten. Sequences were obtained from PBMCs. The receptors come from a woman aged 25-40 years in good health and CMV-seropositive.

This clone was counted once. The chain combines TRBV7-7 with TRBJ2-7; 7 bases align to TRBD2. CDR1 SSHAT and CDR2 FNYEAQ come from the germline V gene (reference sequence). This CDR3 region has 16 residues. V lost 1 base and J lost 2; bases outside the gene matches: 8. The CDR3 DNA follows: TGTGCCAGCAGCTTAGGGGGGGGGTGCTCGGCCTACGAGCAGTACTTC. Protein sequence: CASSLGGGCSAYEQYF.

V is TRBV6-1 and J is TRBJ2-1; 7 positions match TRBD2. Germline V gene sequence: CDR1 MNHNS, CDR2 SASEGT. There are 16 residues in the CDR3. J gave up 5 bases and V 1 base, and 8 bases lay outside the gene matches. CDR3 in DNA: TGTGCCAGCAGTGAAGGCAGAGGGAGGGCCGACAATGAGCAGTTCTTC. It yields the protein CASSEGRGRADNEQFF.

The genes are TRBV29-1 and TRBJ1-5; D perhaps matches TRBD1 (5 bases). This CDR3 has 13 residues. From germline, CDR1 is SQVTM and CDR2 ANQGSEA. V gave up 4 bases and J gave up 0 bases, with 7 bases separating them. The CDR3 here is CSVARDSNQPQHF. The CDR3 DNA follows: TGCAGCGTTGCCAGGGATAGCAATCAGCCCCAGCATTTT.